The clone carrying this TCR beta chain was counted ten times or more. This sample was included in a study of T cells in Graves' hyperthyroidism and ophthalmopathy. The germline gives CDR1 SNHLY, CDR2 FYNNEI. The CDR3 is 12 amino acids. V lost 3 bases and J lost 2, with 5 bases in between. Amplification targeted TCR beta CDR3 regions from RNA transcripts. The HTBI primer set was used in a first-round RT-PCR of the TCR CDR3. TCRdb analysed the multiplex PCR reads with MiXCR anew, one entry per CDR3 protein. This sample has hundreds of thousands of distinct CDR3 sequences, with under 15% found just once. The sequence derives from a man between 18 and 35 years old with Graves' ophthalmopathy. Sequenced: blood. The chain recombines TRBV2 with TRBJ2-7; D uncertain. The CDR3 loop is CASSESAYEQYF. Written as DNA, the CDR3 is TGTGCCAGCAGTGAGTCAGCCTACGAGCAGTACTTC.